These 18 T cell receptor beta chains came from one sample sequenced in a study of blood T cell repertoires in COVID-19. Method: immunoSEQ multiplex PCR; TCRdb's copy keeps in-frame clones and lacks some. Of some 240,000 clones listed, about 78% are singletons. Sequencing was done on a sample of peripheral blood. These receptors all stem from a woman between 65 and 79 years old with acute or convalescent COVID-19.

This chain uses TRBV11-2 with TRBJ2-7; tentatively, D is TRBD2 (5 bases). Deletions cut 0 bases from V and 0 bases from J, with 9 bases between. The CDR3 length is 15 residues. The germline gives CDR1 SGHAT, CDR2 FQNNGV. CDR3 sequence: CASSLELEGSYEQYV. DNA for the CDR3: TGTGCCAGCAGCTTAGAGTTAGAGGGCTCCTACGAGCAGTACGTC.

The V and J genes are TRBV7-9 and TRBJ2-3, with TRBD2 matching over 7 bases. The V gene's germline CDR1 is SEHNR and CDR2 FQNEAQ (reference sequence). This CDR3 has 16 residues. J lost 2 bases, V lost 0 bases, and 5 bases had no gene match. The CDR3 sequence is CASSLAVSGPTDTQYF. CDR3 DNA: TGTGCCAGCAGCTTAGCGGTTAGCGGGCCCACAGATACGCAGTATTTT.

V is TRBV18 and J is TRBJ1-1; 8 bases agree with TRBD1. CDR1 KGHSH and CDR2 LQKENI come from the germline V gene. The CDR3 contains 13 residues. V lost 6 bases and J lost 5; bases outside the gene matches: 5. The CDR3 DNA reads TGTGCCAGCTCGTCGGACAGGGAAACTGAAGCTTTCTTT. Protein product: CASSSDRETEAFF.

V gene TRBV3-1 (or the pseudogene TRBV3-2) combines with J gene TRBJ1-2, with D unresolved. Germline V CDR1 and CDR2: LGHDT, YNNKEL (reference sequence). The CDR3 covers 14 residues. Trimming removed 1 base from V and 6 bases from J, with 12 bases in between. The CDR3 sequence: CASSQGEGYNGYTF. The CDR3 coding sequence is TGTGCCAGCAGCCAAGGAGAGGGTTATAATGGCTACACCTTC.

The CDR3 loop reads CASSFSGHLGQETQYF. As DNA, the CDR3 is TGCGCCAGCAGCTTCTCTGGACACCTGGGCCAAGAGACCCAGTACTTC. The V call is TRBV5-1, the J call TRBJ2-5; D possibly corresponds to TRBD1 (5 bases). Trimming pared 2 bases from V and 1 base from J, leaving 15 bases between. Germline assignment: CDR1 SGHRS and CDR2 YFSETQ. The CDR3 is made up of 16 amino acids.

The V and J genes are TRBV3-1 (or the pseudogene TRBV3-2) and TRBJ1-1; D possibly corresponds to TRBD1 (5 bases). V dropped 5 bases and J dropped 5 bases, with 24 bases sitting between them. Germline-derived CDR1 and CDR2 are LGHDT and YNNKEL (reference sequence). The CDR3 runs 17 residues. In DNA, the CDR3 is TGTGCCAGCAGCGTCCCGGGCGTGGGGGGTAGAGGGACTGAAGCTTTCTTT. Its protein product is CASSVPGVGGRGTEAFF.

This clone came up once. The chain couples TRBV11-3 to TRBJ2-7; possible D gene TRBD1, 6 bases. V shed 4 bases and J shed 5 bases, with 15 bases lying between them. Germline values: CDR1 SGHNT, CDR2 YENEEA. This CDR3 region has 14 residues. This CDR3 is CASSSPTGPHEQYF. Written as DNA, the CDR3 is TGTGCCAGCAGCTCGCCGACAGGTCCCCACGAGCAGTACTTC.

This clone showed up just a few times. CDR3 amino acids: CASSPGSKPLHF. The CDR3 DNA reads as TGTGCCAGCAGCCCGGGGTCGAAACCCCTCCACTTT. The chain joins TRBV3-1 (or the pseudogene TRBV3-2) to TRBJ1-6; D gene uncertain. CDR1 is LGHDT, CDR2 YNNKEL, per germline (reference sequence). V was clipped by 4 bases and J by 12 bases, with 10 bases between them. The CDR3 covers 12 residues.

V is TRBV5-6 and J is TRBJ1-6; D might be TRBD1 (6 bases). From germline, CDR1 is SGHDT and CDR2 YYEEEE. The V and J ends lost 4 bases and 5 bases respectively, with 10 bases between them. This CDR3 spans 14 amino acids. CDR3 DNA: TGTGCCAGCAGCCTGGACAGCAATAATTCACCCCTCCACTTT. Amino acid sequence: CASSLDSNNSPLHF.

To note about this clone: At one boundary the junction diverges from the germline segment, which might be a read error. V and J are TRBV23-1 and TRBJ2-7; 8 bases are shared with TRBD2. TRBV23-1 is sorted into the ORF group, with uncertain function. The CDR3 is 12 residues long. The DNA of the CDR3 is TGCGCCAGCAGTCGAGATAGCGGGGAGCCGTACTTC. It specifies CASSRDSGEPYF.

J is TRBJ2-3 and V is TRBV24-1, with D possibly TRBD1 on 6 matching bases. Germline V lookup: CDR1 KGHDR, CDR2 SFDVKD. Deletions cut 4 bases from V and 2 bases from J, with 15 bases between. The CDR3 covers 16 residues. The CDR3 DNA sequence: TGTGCCACCAGTGACACCCGGGACATCCCCACAGATACGCAGTATTTT. Encoded protein: CATSDTRDIPTDTQYF.

The chain is built from TRBV2 and TRBJ2-3; 11 bases fit TRBD2. V trimming: 6 bases; J trimming: 5 bases; junction bases outside the gene matches: 10. Germline values: CDR1 SNHLY, CDR2 FYNNEI. The CDR3 runs to 16 residues. CDR3 sequence: CASRAGTSGPRDTQYF. The CDR3 region has the DNA TGTGCCAGCAGAGCGGGGACTAGCGGACCTAGAGATACGCAGTATTTT.

This clone has more than one count but fewer than ten. The J gene is TRBJ2-3, the V gene TRBV27; 10 positions agree with TRBD2. The V and J ends lost 6 bases and 2 bases, in that order; junction bases with no gene match: 23. From germline, CDR1 is MNHEY and CDR2 SMNVEV (reference sequence). This CDR3 is 21 amino acids long. CDR3 nucleotide sequence: TGTGCCAGCAGCCTTATCCCCCTTCAGCGGGGGGGCCTATTAGACACAGATACGCAGTATTTT. Amino acids: CASSLIPLQRGGLLDTDTQYF.

The chain joins TRBV5-6 to TRBJ2-3; D is unresolved. This CDR3 region has 15 residues. CDR1 and CDR2 (germline): SGHDT, YYEEEE. V lost 2 bases to trimming and J lost 2 bases, with 12 bases between them. In DNA, the CDR3 is TGTGCCAGCAGCTTCGGTCCTGTCCCCACAGATACGCAGTATTTT. It translates to CASSFGPVPTDTQYF.

This clone showed up just a few times. The chain uses TRBV3-1 (or the pseudogene TRBV3-2) and TRBJ1-1; TRBD1 agrees at 7 bases. V lost 4 bases to trimming and J lost 8 bases; unmatched junction nucleotides: 4. The CDR3 totals 12 residues. Germline values: CDR1 LGHDT, CDR2 YNNKEL (reference sequence). In DNA, the CDR3 is TGTGCCAGCAGCCTCCGGACAGGCGAAGCTTTCTTT. Encoded protein: CASSLRTGEAFF.

The chain uses TRBV4-3 and TRBJ2-1, with unresolved D. The CDR3 totals 17 residues. The germline CDR1 and CDR2 sequences are LGHNA and YSLEER. Trimming stripped 0 bases from V and 0 bases from J, with 12 bases between. CDR3 residues: CASSQDHNSNSYNEQFF. The CDR3 DNA follows: TGCGCCAGCAGCCAAGATCATAACAGCAACTCCTACAATGAGCAGTTCTTC.

This clone was seen just once. The chain recombines TRBV5-6 with TRBJ2-5; maybe TRBD2 (5 bases). V was shortened by 3 bases and J by 2 bases, with 8 bases between the two germline ends. The CDR3 extends over 13 amino acids. Per germline, CDR1 SGHDT and CDR2 YYEEEE. The DNA of the CDR3 is TGTGCCAGCAGCTCCGGGATACAAGAGACCCAGTACTTC. Residues: CASSSGIQETQYF.

This clone appeared a few times. The genes are TRBV12-1 and TRBJ1-5; the listed D gene, TRBD1, was not tested against the DNA. TRBV12-1 is a pseudogene segment. The CDR3 covers 15 residues. CDR3 loop: CASSFKGQGYQPQHF. Written as DNA, the CDR3 is TGTGCCAGCAGCTTTAAGGGACAGGGATATCAGCCCCAGCATTTT.